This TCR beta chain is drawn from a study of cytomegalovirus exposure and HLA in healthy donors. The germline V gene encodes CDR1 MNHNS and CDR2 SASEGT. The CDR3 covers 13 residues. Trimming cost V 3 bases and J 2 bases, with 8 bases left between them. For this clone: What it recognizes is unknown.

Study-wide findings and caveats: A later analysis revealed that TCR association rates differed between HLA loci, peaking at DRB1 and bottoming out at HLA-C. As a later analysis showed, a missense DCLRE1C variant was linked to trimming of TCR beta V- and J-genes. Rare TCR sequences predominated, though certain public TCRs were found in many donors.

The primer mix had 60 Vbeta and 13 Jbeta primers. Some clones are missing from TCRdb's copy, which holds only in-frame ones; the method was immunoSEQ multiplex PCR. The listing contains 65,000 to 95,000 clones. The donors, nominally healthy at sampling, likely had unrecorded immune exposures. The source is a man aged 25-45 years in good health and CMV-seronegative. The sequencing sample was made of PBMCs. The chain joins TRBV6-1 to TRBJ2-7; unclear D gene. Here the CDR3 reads CASSEGLAYEQYF. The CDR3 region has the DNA TGTGCCAGCAGTGAGGGCTTGGCCTACGAGCAGTACTTC.